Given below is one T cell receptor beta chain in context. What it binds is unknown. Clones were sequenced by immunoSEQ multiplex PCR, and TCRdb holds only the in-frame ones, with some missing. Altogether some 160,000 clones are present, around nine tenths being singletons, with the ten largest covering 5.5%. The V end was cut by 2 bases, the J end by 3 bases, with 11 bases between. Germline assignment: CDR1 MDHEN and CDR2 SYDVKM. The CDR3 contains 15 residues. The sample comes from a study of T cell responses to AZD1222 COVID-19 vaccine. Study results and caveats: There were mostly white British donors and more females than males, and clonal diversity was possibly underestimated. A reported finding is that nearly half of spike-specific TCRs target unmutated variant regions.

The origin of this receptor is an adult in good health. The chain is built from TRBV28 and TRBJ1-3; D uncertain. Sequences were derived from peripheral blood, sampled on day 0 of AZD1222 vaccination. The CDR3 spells CASSLNSPGGNTIYF. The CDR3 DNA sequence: TGTGCCAGCAGTTTAAACTCGCCGGGTGGAAACACCATATATTTT.